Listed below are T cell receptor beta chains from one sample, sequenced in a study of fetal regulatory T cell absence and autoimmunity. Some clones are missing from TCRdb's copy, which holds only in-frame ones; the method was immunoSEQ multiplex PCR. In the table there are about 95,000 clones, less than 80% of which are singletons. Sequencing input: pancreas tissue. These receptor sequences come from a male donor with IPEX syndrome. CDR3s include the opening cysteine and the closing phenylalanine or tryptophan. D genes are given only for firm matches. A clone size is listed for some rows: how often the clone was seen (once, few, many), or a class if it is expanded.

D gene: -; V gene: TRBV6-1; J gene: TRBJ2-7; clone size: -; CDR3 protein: CASSGTLGYEQYF; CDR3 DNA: TGTGCCAGCAGTGGGACCCTGGGCTACGAGCAGTACTTC
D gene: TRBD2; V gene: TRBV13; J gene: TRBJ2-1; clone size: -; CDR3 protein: CASSTGLAYNEQFF; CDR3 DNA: TGTGCCAGCAGCACGGGACTAGCGTACAATGAGCAGTTCTTC
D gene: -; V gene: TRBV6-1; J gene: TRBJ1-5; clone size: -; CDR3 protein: CASSGRTAGQPQHF; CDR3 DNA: TGTGCCAGCAGTGGACGGACGGCAGGTCAGCCCCAGCATTTT
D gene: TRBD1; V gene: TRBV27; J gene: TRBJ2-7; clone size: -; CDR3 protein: CASSYDRGPYEQYF; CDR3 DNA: TGTGCCAGCAGTTATGACAGGGGCCCCTACGAGCAGTACTTC
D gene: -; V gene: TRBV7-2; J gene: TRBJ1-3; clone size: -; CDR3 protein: CASSPPGNTIYF; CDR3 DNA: TGTGCCAGCAGCCCGCCTGGAAACACCATATATTTT
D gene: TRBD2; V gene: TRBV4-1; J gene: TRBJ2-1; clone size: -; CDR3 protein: CASSPANSGRPLRRAHQQFF; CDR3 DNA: TGCGCCAGCAGCCCCGCCAATAGCGGGAGGCCCCTTAGAAGGGCTCATCAGCAGTTCTTC
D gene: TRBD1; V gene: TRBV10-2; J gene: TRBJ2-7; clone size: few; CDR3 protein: CASSGTGSYEQYF; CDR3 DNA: TGCGCCAGCAGTGGGACAGGCTCCTACGAGCAGTACTTC
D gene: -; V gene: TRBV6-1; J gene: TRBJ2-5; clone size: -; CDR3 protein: CASSESPTRAGETQYF; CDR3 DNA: TGTGCCAGCAGTGAATCCCCCACCAGAGCGGGTGAGACCCAGTACTTC
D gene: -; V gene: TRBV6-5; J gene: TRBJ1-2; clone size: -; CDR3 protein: CASSYSRTVGYTF; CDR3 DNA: TGTGCCAGCAGTTACTCTAGGACGGTCGGCTACACCTTC
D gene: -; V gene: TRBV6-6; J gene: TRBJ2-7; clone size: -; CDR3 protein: CASSLGPGPYEQYF; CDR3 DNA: TGTGCCAGCAGCCTCGGGCCTGGTCCGTACGAGCAGTACTTC
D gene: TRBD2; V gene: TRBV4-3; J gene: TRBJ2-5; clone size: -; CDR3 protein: CASSQARRAGETQYF; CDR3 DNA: TGCGCCAGCAGCCAAGCCCGTAGAGCGGGGGAGACCCAGTACTTC
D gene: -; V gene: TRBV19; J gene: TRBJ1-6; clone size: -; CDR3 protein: CASSIRQSLDFHSPLHF; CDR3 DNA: TGTGCCAGTAGTATACGGCAGTCTCTGGACTTTCATTCACCCCTCCACTTT
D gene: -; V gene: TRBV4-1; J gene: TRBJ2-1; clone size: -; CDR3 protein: CASSQDLRSSHNEQFF; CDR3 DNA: TGCGCCAGCAGCCAAGATCTAAGGAGTAGCCACAATGAGCAGTTCTTC
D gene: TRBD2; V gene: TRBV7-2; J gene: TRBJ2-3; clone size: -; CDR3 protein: CASSFTGLAEGKIQYF; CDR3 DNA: TGTGCCAGCAGCTTTACAGGACTAGCGGAGGGAAAAATCCAGTATTTT
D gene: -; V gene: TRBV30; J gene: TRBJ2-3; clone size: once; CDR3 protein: CAWSVPGTDRTTDTQYF; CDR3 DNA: TGTGCCTGGAGTGTACCGGGGACTGATAGGACCACAGATACGCAGTATTTT